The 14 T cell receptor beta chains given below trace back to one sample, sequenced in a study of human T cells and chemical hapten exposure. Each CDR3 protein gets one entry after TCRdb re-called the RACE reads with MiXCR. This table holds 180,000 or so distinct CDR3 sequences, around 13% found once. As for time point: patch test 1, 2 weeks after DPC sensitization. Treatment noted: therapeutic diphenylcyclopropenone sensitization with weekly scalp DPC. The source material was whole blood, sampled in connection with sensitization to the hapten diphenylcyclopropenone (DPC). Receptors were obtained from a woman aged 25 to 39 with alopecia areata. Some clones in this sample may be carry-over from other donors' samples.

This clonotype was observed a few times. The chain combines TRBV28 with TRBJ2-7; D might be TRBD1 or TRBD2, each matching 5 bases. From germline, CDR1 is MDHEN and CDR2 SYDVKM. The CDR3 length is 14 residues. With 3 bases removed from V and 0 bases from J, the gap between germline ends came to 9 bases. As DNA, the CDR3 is TGTGCCAGCAGTTTTCCCGGGACCTCCTACGAGCAGTACTTC. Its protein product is CASSFPGTSYEQYF.

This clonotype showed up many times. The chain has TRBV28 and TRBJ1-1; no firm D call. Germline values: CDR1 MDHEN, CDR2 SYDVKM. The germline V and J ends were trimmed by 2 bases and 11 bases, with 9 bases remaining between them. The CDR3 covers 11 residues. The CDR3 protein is CASSLQREAFF. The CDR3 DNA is TGTGCCAGCAGTTTACAGAGGGAGGCTTTCTTT.

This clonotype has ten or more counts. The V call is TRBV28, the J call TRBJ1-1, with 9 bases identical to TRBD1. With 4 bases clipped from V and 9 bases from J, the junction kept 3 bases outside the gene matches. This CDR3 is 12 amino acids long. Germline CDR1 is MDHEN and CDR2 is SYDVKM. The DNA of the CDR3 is TGTGCCAGCAGTTCCGGGACAGGGCAAGCTTTCTTT. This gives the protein CASSSGTGQAFF.

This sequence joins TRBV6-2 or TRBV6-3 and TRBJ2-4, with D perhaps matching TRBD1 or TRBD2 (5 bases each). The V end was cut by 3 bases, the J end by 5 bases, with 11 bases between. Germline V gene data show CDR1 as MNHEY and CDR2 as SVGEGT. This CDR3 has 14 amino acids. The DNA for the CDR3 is TGTGCCAGCAGTTATTACGGGGCAGAAAACATTCAGTACTTC. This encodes CASSYYGAENIQYF.

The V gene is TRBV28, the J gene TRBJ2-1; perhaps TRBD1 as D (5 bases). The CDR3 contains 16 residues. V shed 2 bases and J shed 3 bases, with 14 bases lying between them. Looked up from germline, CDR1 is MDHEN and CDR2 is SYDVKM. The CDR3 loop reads CASSLGQTALYNEQFF. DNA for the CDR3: TGTGCCAGCAGTTTAGGGCAGACAGCCCTCTACAATGAGCAGTTCTTC.

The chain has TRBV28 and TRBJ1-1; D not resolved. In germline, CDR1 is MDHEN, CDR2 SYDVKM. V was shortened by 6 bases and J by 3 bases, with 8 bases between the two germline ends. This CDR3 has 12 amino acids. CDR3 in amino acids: CASSQEDTEAFF. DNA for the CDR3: TGTGCCAGCAGCCAGGAGGACACTGAAGCTTTCTTT.

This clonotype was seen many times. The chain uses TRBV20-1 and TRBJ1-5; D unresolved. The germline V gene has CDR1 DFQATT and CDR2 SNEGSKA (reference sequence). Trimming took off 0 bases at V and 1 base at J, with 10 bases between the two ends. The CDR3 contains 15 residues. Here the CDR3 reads CSARDRSRSNQPQHF. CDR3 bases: TGCAGTGCTAGAGATCGGTCAAGGAGCAATCAGCCCCAGCATTTT.

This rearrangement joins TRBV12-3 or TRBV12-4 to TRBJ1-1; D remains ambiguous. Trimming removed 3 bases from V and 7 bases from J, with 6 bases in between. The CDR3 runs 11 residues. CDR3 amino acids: CASSFLGEAFF. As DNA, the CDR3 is TGTGCCAGCAGTTTCTTGGGTGAAGCTTTCTTT.

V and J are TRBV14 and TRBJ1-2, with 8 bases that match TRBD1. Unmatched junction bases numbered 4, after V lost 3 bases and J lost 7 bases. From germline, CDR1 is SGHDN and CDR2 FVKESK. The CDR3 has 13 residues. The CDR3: CASSHGQGIGYTF. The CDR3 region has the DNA TGTGCCAGCAGCCATGGACAGGGAATTGGCTACACCTTC.

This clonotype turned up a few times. CDR3 region: CASSVSTWTTEAFF. The CDR3 DNA reads as TGTGCCAGCAGTGTTTCGACTTGGACCACTGAAGCTTTCTTT. The rearrangement uses TRBV2 and TRBJ1-1; D gene unclear. The CDR3 length is 14 residues. Germline CDR1 SNHLY, CDR2 FYNNEI. With 4 bases removed from V and 4 bases from J, the gap between germline ends came to 13 bases.

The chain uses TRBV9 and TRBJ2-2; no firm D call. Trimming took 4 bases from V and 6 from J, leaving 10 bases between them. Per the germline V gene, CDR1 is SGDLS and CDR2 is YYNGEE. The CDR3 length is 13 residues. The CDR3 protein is CASSYILSGELFF. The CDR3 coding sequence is TGTGCCAGCAGCTATATTCTATCCGGGGAGCTGTTTTTT.

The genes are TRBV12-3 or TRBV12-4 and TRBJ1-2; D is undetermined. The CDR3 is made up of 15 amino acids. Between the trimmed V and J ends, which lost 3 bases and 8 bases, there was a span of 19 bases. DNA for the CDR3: TGTGCCAGCAGTTTTCTGGATTTGGCCGCCGGAGGCTACACCTTC. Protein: CASSFLDLAAGGYTF.

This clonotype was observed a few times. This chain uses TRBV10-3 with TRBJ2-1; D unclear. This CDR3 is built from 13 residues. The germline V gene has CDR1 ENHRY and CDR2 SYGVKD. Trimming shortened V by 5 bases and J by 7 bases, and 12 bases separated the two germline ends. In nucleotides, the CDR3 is TGTGCCATCAGTCTGGACCCCACTAATGAGCAGTTCTTC. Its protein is CAISLDPTNEQFF.

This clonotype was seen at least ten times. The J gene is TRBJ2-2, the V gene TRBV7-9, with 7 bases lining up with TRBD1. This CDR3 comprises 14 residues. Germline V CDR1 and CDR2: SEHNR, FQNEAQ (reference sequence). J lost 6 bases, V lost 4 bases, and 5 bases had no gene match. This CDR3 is CASSSTGMSGELFF. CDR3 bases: TGTGCCAGCAGCTCGACAGGGATGTCCGGGGAGCTGTTTTTT.